The rows below give T cell receptor beta chains drawn from one sample of a study of T cell changes during pregnancy in multiple sclerosis. Profiled with immunoSEQ multiplex PCR; TCRdb holds only in-frame clones, not every one. This table holds around 72,000 clones, 91% found once. Sequenced material: peripheral blood, taken in the third trimester of pregnancy. These receptors all stem from a female donor in good health, enrolled as a control in a pregnancy study. Both conserved end residues are trimmed from each CDR3.

J gene: TRBJ1-2; V gene: TRBV27; CDR3 protein: ASSLRGTGYGYT
J gene: TRBJ2-1; V gene: TRBV18; CDR3 protein: ASSPPLAESSYNEQF
J gene: TRBJ1-2; V gene: TRBV7-8; CDR3 protein: ASSLDELGPQNYGYT
J gene: TRBJ1-1; V gene: TRBV25-1; CDR3 protein: ASSLGQGANAF
J gene: TRBJ1-2; V gene: TRBV12-5; CDR3 protein: ASAHGPLRRQGVYT
J gene: TRBJ2-1; V gene: TRBV27; CDR3 protein: ASRSVWEGNEQF
J gene: TRBJ2-7; V gene: TRBV27; CDR3 protein: ASSLLQGVDYEQY
J gene: TRBJ2-1; V gene: TRBV4-1; CDR3 protein: ASSQDAAGGNNEQF
J gene: TRBJ1-5; V gene: TRBV5-3; CDR3 protein: ARSTTGASNQPQH
J gene: TRBJ1-6; V gene: TRBV18; CDR3 protein: ASSPRGQGNSPLH
J gene: TRBJ1-2; V gene: TRBV4-2; CDR3 protein: ASSQRGTGYGYT
J gene: TRBJ2-7; V gene: TRBV7-9; CDR3 protein: ASSLGSYEQY
J gene: TRBJ1-6; V gene: TRBV4-3; CDR3 protein: ASSQEAGQNNSPLH
J gene: TRBJ1-3; V gene: TRBV4-3; CDR3 protein: ASSQGTGAINTIY
J gene: TRBJ1-1; V gene: TRBV7-6; CDR3 protein: ASSLTQGGGNTEAF
J gene: TRBJ1-6; V gene: TRBV4-1; CDR3 protein: ASSLQPQDSYNSPLH
J gene: TRBJ1-2; V gene: TRBV27; CDR3 protein: ASSPPPLQGALLNYGYT
J gene: TRBJ1-6; V gene: TRBV5-1; CDR3 protein: ASSLSGRTWDSPLH
J gene: TRBJ1-1; V gene: TRBV28; CDR3 protein: ASSPSVRNTEAF
J gene: TRBJ1-5; V gene: TRBV6-6; CDR3 protein: ASSSPGNPNQPQH
J gene: TRBJ1-4; V gene: TRBV6-5; CDR3 protein: ASSRTRPNEKLF
J gene: TRBJ2-7; V gene: TRBV27; CDR3 protein: ASSSPGTGGYEQY
J gene: TRBJ2-5; V gene: TRBV19; CDR3 protein: ASSNRGGQETQY
J gene: TRBJ1-5; V gene: TRBV2; CDR3 protein: ASRPHEGNSNQPQH
J gene: TRBJ2-1; V gene: TRBV7-9; CDR3 protein: ASKQDVNEQF
J gene: TRBJ1-2; V gene: TRBV5-1; CDR3 protein: ASSLTGSYGYT
J gene: TRBJ1-2; V gene: TRBV27; CDR3 protein: ASSQTGYGGYT
J gene: TRBJ1-2; V gene: TRBV7-2; CDR3 protein: ASSLQGSPGVNYGYT
J gene: TRBJ1-3; V gene: TRBV2; CDR3 protein: ASSINKDRDLSGNTIY
J gene: TRBJ2-6; V gene: TRBV27; CDR3 protein: ASRKYRDSSGANVLT
J gene: TRBJ2-7; V gene: TRBV5-1; CDR3 protein: ASSLGLAGSVSYEQY
J gene: TRBJ1-1; V gene: TRBV9; CDR3 protein: ASSATRTENTEAF
J gene: TRBJ2-7; V gene: TRBV5-1; CDR3 protein: ASSGTRVRTSGDYEQY
J gene: TRBJ2-3; V gene: TRBV5-1; CDR3 protein: ASSSLSGALTDTQY
J gene: TRBJ2-1; V gene: TRBV7-9; CDR3 protein: ASWTRGQGAYVDEQF
J gene: TRBJ1-2; V gene: TRBV29-1; CDR3 protein: SVGRTGYGYT
J gene: TRBJ2-5; V gene: TRBV6-5; CDR3 protein: ASDRGETQY
J gene: TRBJ1-1; V gene: TRBV18; CDR3 protein: ASSSPTGSTEAF
J gene: TRBJ2-1; V gene: TRBV27; CDR3 protein: ASSYGSYNEQF
J gene: TRBJ2-1; V gene: TRBV5-1; CDR3 protein: ASSLAGGGSYNEQF
J gene: TRBJ1-2; V gene: TRBV25-1; CDR3 protein: ASSELGSSLTYGYT
J gene: TRBJ2-7; V gene: TRBV6-5; CDR3 protein: ASTLSGGAYEQY